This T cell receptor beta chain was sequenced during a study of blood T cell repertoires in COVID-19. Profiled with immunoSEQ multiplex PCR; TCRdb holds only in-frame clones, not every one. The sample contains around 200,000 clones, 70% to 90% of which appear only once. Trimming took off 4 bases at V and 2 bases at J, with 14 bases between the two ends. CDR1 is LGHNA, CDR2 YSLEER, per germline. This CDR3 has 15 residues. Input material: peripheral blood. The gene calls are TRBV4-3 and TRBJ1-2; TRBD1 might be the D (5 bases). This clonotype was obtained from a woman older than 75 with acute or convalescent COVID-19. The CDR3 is CASSPSRRGNYGYTF. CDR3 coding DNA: TGCGCCAGCAGCCCATCTAGGAGGGGAAACTATGGCTACACCTTC.